These 16 T cell receptor beta chains originate from one sample sequenced in a study of blood T cell repertoires in COVID-19. Only in-frame clones appear in the TCRdb table, and some are missing; sequencing was by immunoSEQ multiplex PCR. In the table there are 650,000 to 800,000 clones, about nine tenths of which are singletons. The sequencing sample was made of peripheral blood. These receptors all stem from a woman aged 18 to 35 with acute or convalescent COVID-19.

V usage is TRBV25-1 and J usage is TRBJ2-5; TRBD2 is a possible D gene (5 bases). V lost 4 bases to trimming and J lost 0 bases, with 6 bases between them. The V gene's germline CDR1 is MGHDK and CDR2 SYGVNS. The CDR3 spans 13 residues. In DNA form, the CDR3 reads TGTGCCAGCAGTGGGAGGTACCAAGAGACCCAGTACTTC. It is translated as CASSGRYQETQYF.

The rearrangement uses TRBV19 and TRBJ1-5, with D maybe TRBD1 (6 bases). The CDR3 is made up of 14 amino acids. Germline CDR1 LNHDA, CDR2 SQIVND (reference sequence). With 7 bases removed from V and 8 bases from J, the gap between germline ends came to 18 bases. CDR3 sequence (DNA): TGTGCCAGTAACAGGGATGCCTCAATCAAGCCCCAGCATTTT. Protein sequence: CASNRDASIKPQHF.

The chain couples TRBV30 to TRBJ1-1; D perhaps matches TRBD1 (5 bases). The CDR3 is 14 residues long. Trimming removed 1 base at V and 3 bases at J, with 12 bases between. CDR1 and CDR2 from the germline V gene are GTSNPN and SVGIG (reference sequence). The CDR3 protein is CAWSDTGSHTEAFF. The CDR3 coding sequence is TGTGCCTGGAGTGACACAGGCTCACACACTGAAGCTTTCTTT.

The V call is TRBV2, the J call TRBJ2-1, with a possible D match to TRBD1 (5 bases). Per germline, CDR1 SNHLY and CDR2 FYNNEI. This CDR3 comprises 12 residues. Trimming removed 6 bases at V and 12 bases at J, with 15 bases between. Written as DNA, the CDR3 is TGTGCCAGCAGCCCCGTCGGAAGGGGGCAGTTCTTC. Its protein is CASSPVGRGQFF.

The V call is TRBV2, the J call TRBJ1-5; 9 nucleotides line up with TRBD1. Germline loops: CDR1 SNHLY, CDR2 FYNNEI. J lost 6 bases, V lost 5 bases, and 5 bases had no gene match. The CDR3 totals 14 residues. CDR3 nucleotide sequence: TGTGCCAGCAGTAATACGGACAGGGGTCAGCCCCAGCATTTT. This translates into CASSNTDRGQPQHF.

V and J are TRBV29-1 and TRBJ1-1, with D maybe TRBD1 (5 bases). Germline CDR1 SQVTM, CDR2 ANQGSEA. The length of the CDR3 is 12 residues. With 5 bases removed from V and 4 bases from J, the gap between germline ends came to 11 bases. This CDR3 is CSVCGASTEAFF. In DNA, the CDR3 is TGCAGCGTTTGTGGGGCCAGCACTGAAGCTTTCTTT.

The CDR3: CASSLSGAGGTDTQYF. The CDR3 nucleotides are TGTGCCAGCAGTTTAAGTGGGGCAGGGGGCACAGATACGCAGTATTTT. The chain couples TRBV28 to TRBJ2-3; tentative D call: TRBD1 (6 bases). The CDR3 totals 16 residues. Between the trimmed V and J ends, which lost 2 bases and 1 base, there was a span of 13 bases. Germline V gene lookup returns CDR1 MDHEN and CDR2 SYDVKM.

The chain combines TRBV5-4 with TRBJ2-5, with D possibly matching TRBD2 (6 bases). The CDR3 spans 14 residues. The V and J ends lost 2 bases and 1 base respectively, with 9 bases between them. The germline V gene has CDR1 SGHNT and CDR2 YYREEE (reference sequence). The DNA of the CDR3 is TGTGCCAGCAGCTTTGGGGACTTCCAAGAGACCCAGTACTTC. Translating gives CASSFGDFQETQYF.

This chain links TRBV7-8 with TRBJ2-7, with D tentatively TRBD2 (5 bases). The CDR3 sequence is 15 residues long. Trimming removed 5 bases from V and 0 bases from J, with 14 bases in between. Germline V gives CDR1 SGHVS, CDR2 FQNEAQ. The CDR3 DNA reads TGTGCCAGCAGCGTCGGGCTCCGGGACTCCTACGAGCAGTACTTC. It specifies CASSVGLRDSYEQYF.

The chain couples TRBV7-6 to TRBJ1-6, with 9 nucleotides matching TRBD1. The CDR3 is made up of 15 amino acids. Germline V gene data show CDR1 as SGHVS and CDR2 as FNYEAQ. With V trimmed by 6 bases and J by 8 bases, 8 bases remained unmatched. The CDR3 sequence is CASSLRDREDSPLHF. Written as DNA, the CDR3 is TGTGCCAGCAGTCTCCGGGACAGGGAGGATTCACCCCTCCACTTT.

The J gene is TRBJ2-1, the V gene TRBV9; D is unclear. The length of the CDR3 is 16 residues. Between the trimmed V and J ends, which lost 4 bases and 0 bases, there was a span of 14 bases. Germline CDR1 and CDR2: SGDLS and YYNGEE. This chain's CDR3 is CASSRKAPSSYNEQFF. The CDR3 nucleotides are TGTGCCAGCAGCCGGAAGGCCCCTAGCTCCTACAATGAGCAGTTCTTC.

The genes are TRBV27 and TRBJ1-5, with TRBD1 identical over 10 bases. Germline V CDR1 and CDR2: MNHEY, SMNVEV (reference sequence). The length of the CDR3 is 15 residues. Trimming at V came to 6 bases and at J to 6 bases, leaving 8 bases not matched to a gene. This CDR3 reads CASSSGTGAFQPQHF. CDR3 coding DNA: TGTGCCAGCAGCTCCGGGACAGGGGCATTTCAGCCCCAGCATTTT.

The rearrangement links TRBV11-2 to TRBJ1-5; D not certain. V gave up 0 bases and J gave up 7 bases, with 7 bases separating them. This CDR3 comprises 13 residues. Germline CDR1 SGHAT, CDR2 FQNNGV. In nucleotides, the CDR3 is TGTGCCAGCAGCTTAGATGGTCTACAGCCCCAGCATTTT. This gives the protein CASSLDGLQPQHF.

The chain employs TRBV19 and TRBJ2-1; possibly TRBD1 for D (5 bases). V lost 3 bases and J lost 6, with 9 bases in between. Germline V lookup: CDR1 LNHDA, CDR2 SQIVND (reference sequence). The CDR3 contains 13 residues. The CDR3 protein is CASSIRGSNEQFF. DNA of the CDR3: TGTGCCAGTAGTATTAGGGGCTCCAATGAGCAGTTCTTC.

This chain joins TRBV21-1 and TRBJ1-5. TRBV21-1 is a listed pseudogene. CDR3 length: 18 amino acids. The CDR3 sequence: CASSKVNRGVYSNQPQHF. Here the CDR3 DNA reads TGTGCCAGCAGCAAAGTTAACCGGGGGGTCTATAGCAATCAGCCCCAGCATTTT.

V usage is TRBV6-4 and J usage is TRBJ1-3; no definite D call. This CDR3 contains 13 residues. Germline CDR1 MRHNA, CDR2 SNTAGT. V was pared by 3 bases and J by 2 bases, with 5 bases between. CDR3: CASSEEPGNTIYF. CDR3 in DNA: TGTGCCAGCAGTGAGGAGCCTGGAAACACCATATATTTT.